The 2 T cell receptor beta chains below were found in one sample sequenced in a study of spatial heterogeneity in lung cancer. MiXCR was run by TCRdb on the 5' RACE reads, yielding one entry per CDR3 protein. The repertoire holds about 52,000 distinct CDR3 sequences, about 7.4% seen once, with less than 45% in the top ten. The time point is: blood at routine non-recurrence follow-up after resection. Unsorted whole RNA samples from tumor, nontumor lung or frozen PBMC were sequenced. Sample: PBMCs, taken at follow-up. The source is a female donor with early-stage non-small cell lung cancer.

Details on this clonotype: At one end the junction does not follow the germline gene, possibly because of a read error. The chain couples TRBV7-2 to TRBJ2-3; the D gene is possibly TRBD2 (5 bases). Germline V CDR1 and CDR2: SGHTA, FQGNSA. This CDR3 has 13 amino acids. The CDR3, as DNA: TGTGCCAACAGCTCCGACGGGGAAGATACGCAGTATTTT. This sequence encodes CANSSDGEDTQYF.

This clonotype was counted between two and nine times. The chain has TRBV18 and TRBJ1-3; D uncertain. The CDR3 consists of 14 residues. V was pared by 1 base and J by 5 bases, with 9 bases between. CDR1 and CDR2 from the germline V gene are KGHSH and LQKENI. CDR3: CASSPRTVRNTIYF. The CDR3 DNA reads TGTGCCAGCTCACCACGGACGGTTAGAAACACCATATATTTT.